The text below deals with one T cell receptor beta chain. Reverse transcription of roughly 0.5 to 1 ug RNA was performed with random hexamers. TCR beta CDR3 was amplified by immunoSEQ multiplex PCR. This amplification extended across 54 Vbeta and 13 Jbeta segments. TCRdb analysed the immunoSEQ multiplex PCR reads with MiXCR anew, one entry per CDR3 protein. The top ten hold over 0.065% of the sample, which has roughly 120,000 distinct CDR3 sequences, over 85% seen once. The sample originates from a study of CD8 T cells in Susac syndrome. Germline V CDR1 and CDR2: LNHDA, SQIVND (reference sequence). V lost 1 base, J lost 5 bases, and 5 bases stayed unmatched. The CDR3 has 15 residues.

The chain recombines TRBV19 with TRBJ2-1; 7 bases fit TRBD1. Sequencing used CD4+ T cells from PBMCs. This clonotype was obtained from a human donor in good health. CDR3 residues: CASSIGGTVNNEQFF. In DNA form, the CDR3 reads TGTGCCAGTAGTATAGGAGGGACAGTGAACAATGAGCAGTTCTTC.